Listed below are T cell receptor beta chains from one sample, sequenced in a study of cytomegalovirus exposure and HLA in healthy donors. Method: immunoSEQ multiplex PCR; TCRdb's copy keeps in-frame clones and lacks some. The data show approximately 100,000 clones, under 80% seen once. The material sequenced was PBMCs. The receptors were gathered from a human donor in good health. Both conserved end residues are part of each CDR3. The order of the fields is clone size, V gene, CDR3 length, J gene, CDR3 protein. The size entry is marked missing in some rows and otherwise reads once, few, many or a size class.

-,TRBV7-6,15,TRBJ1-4,CASSPWTVTNEKLFF
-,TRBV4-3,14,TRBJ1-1,CASSPRGGITEAFF
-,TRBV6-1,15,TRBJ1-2,CASSETARVGYGYTF
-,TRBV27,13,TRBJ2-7,CASGPAGLYEQYF
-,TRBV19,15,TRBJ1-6,CASTTGQGGNSPLHF
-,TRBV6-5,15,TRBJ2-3,CASSSGLAETDTQYF
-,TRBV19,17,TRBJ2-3,CASSMLAGPPGTDTQYF
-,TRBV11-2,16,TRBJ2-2,CASSLVGGAGTGELFF
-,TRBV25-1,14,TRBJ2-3,CASSASGSLDTQYF
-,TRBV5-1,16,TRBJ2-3,CASSPLESGGTDTQYF
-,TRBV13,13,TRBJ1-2,CASSPWRGYGYTF
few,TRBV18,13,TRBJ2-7,CASSPDSSYEQYF
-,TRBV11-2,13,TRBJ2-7,CASSRTESYEQYF
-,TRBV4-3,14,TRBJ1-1,CASSLNRERPEAFF
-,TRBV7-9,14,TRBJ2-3,CASWRQGMGDTQYF
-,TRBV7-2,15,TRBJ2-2,CASSTGTRSTGELFF
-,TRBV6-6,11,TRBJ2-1,CASGQPKEQFF
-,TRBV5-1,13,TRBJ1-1,CASSLYFDTEAFF
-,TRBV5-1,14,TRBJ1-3,CASSLGASGNTIYF
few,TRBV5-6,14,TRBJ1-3,CASSLKAPGNTIYF
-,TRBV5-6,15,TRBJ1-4,CASSDQTAGDEKLFF
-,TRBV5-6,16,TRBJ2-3,CASSLVASGGTDTQYF
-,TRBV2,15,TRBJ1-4,CASKFEDRVGGELFF
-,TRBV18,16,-,CASNPAKTPKHYEQYF
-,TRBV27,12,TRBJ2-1,CASSDRFNEQFF
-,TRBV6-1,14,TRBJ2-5,CASTRGISGETQYF
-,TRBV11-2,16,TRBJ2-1,CASSGTSGRTRNEQFF
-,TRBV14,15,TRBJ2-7,CASSLSAGGPIEQYF
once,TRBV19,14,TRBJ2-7,CASSIGGQFREQYF
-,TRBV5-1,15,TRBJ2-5,CASRATSGGALTQYF
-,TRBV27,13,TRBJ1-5,CASSLLGAQPQHF
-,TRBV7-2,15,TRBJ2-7,CASSLAGGPNYEQYF
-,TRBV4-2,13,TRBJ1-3,CASSQELDSTIYF
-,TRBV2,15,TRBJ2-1,CASRRGLAGYNEQFF
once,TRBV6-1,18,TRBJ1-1,CASSVRLRGMGKDTEAFF
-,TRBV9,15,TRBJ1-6,CASKSGGQLNSPLHF
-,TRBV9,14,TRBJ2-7,CASSVAARDYEQYF
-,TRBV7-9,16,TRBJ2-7,CASSLLPGTATYEQYF
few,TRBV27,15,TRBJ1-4,CASRFGQGRNEKLFF